Below are 24 T cell receptor beta chains sequenced from a single sample in a study of CD8 T cells in ankylosing spondylitis. Study-wide results and caveats: It appeared that ankylosing spondylitis blood was characterized by a TCR beta motif of under ten highly homologous variants.

TCRdb re-derived calls from the 5' RACE reads in MiXCR, one entry per CDR3 protein. This table has about 540,000 distinct CDR3 sequences, about an eighth appearing once. Their recognized antigens are unknown. The sequenced sample was blood, either unsorted or a sorted T cell fraction (not recorded which). These receptors were taken from a male donor with ankylosing spondylitis.

This clonotype showed up many times. This chain uses TRBV5-6 with TRBJ2-7, with a possible D match to TRBD2 (5 bases). This CDR3 spans 16 amino acids. The ends were cut back, 1 base at V and 2 bases at J, with 16 bases in the middle. Germline loops: CDR1 SGHDT, CDR2 YYEEEE. CDR3: CASSLFDTDGTYEQYV. The CDR3 nucleotides are TGTGCCAGCAGCTTGTTTGACACGGACGGGACCTACGAGCAGTACGTC.

The chain couples TRBV10-3 to TRBJ2-1; D is perhaps TRBD1 (5 bases). CDR1 and CDR2 from the germline V gene are ENHRY and SYGVKD. The CDR3 length is 12 residues. Trimming pared 10 bases from V and 0 bases from J, leaving 7 bases between. The CDR3, as DNA: TGTGCCACAGGACACTCCTACAATGAGCAGTTCTTC. Amino acids: CATGHSYNEQFF.

A few counts support this clonotype. The CDR3 spells CASSEAGDGTDTQYF. As DNA, the CDR3 is TGCGCCAGCAGTGAGGCGGGAGATGGCACAGATACGCAGTATTTT. This chain joins TRBV10-1 and TRBJ2-3, with TRBD2 identical over 7 bases. Losses at the gene ends were 2 bases for V and 1 base for J; bases not matched to a gene: 3. Per the germline V gene, CDR1 is WNHNN and CDR2 is SYGVQD (reference sequence). The CDR3 extends over 15 amino acids.

This clonotype has more than one count but fewer than ten. As DNA, the CDR3 is TGTGCCAGCAGCCCACGAAACCGGGACAGGGGCCGTAAGATTAACTATGGCTACACCTTC. It is translated as CASSPRNRDRGRKINYGYTF. V is TRBV11-2 and J is TRBJ1-2; 10 bases map to TRBD1. With V trimmed by 5 bases and J by 1 base, 19 bases remained unmatched. CDR3 size: 20 residues. Germline V gives CDR1 SGHAT, CDR2 FQNNGV.

This clonotype was recorded a few times. This sequence joins TRBV29-1 and TRBJ1-2; D unresolved. The V gene lost 4 bases and the J gene lost 0 bases, with 6 bases spanning the gap. Germline V gene data show CDR1 as SQVTM and CDR2 as ANQGSEA. This CDR3 is built from 12 residues. The CDR3 sequence: CSVGSTNYGYTF. CDR3 nucleotide sequence: TGCAGCGTTGGGAGCACTAACTATGGCTACACCTTC.

The chain combines TRBV19 with TRBJ2-3, with a possible D match to TRBD1 (5 bases). V shed 5 bases and J shed 4 bases, with 13 bases lying between them. Germline CDR1 is LNHDA and CDR2 is SQIVND (reference sequence). There are 14 residues in the CDR3. In DNA form, the CDR3 reads TGTGCCAGTAGTCCCCGGCAGGGCTCAGATACGCAGTATTTT. Translated: CASSPRQGSDTQYF.

This chain uses TRBV27 with TRBJ2-7; no clear D. V was shortened by 6 bases and J by 2 bases, with 14 bases between the two germline ends. The length of the CDR3 is 14 residues. Germline V gives CDR1 MNHEY, CDR2 SMNVEV (reference sequence). The CDR3 DNA sequence: TGTGCCAGCAGAGATCGTGGGCGAGCCTACGAGCAGTACTTC. Translation gives CASRDRGRAYEQYF.

The J gene is TRBJ2-7, the V gene TRBV15, with 7 bases aligning to TRBD1. Trimming took 0 bases from V and 4 from J; bases not matched to a gene: 6. The germline CDR1 and CDR2 sequences are LNHNV and YYDKDF (reference sequence). The CDR3 extends over 15 amino acids. The CDR3 sequence: CATSRDRQGVYEQYF. CDR3 coding DNA: TGTGCCACCAGCAGAGATCGACAGGGAGTTTACGAGCAGTACTTC.

This clonotype was seen a few times. The chain recombines TRBV29-1 with TRBJ2-3; D possibly corresponds to TRBD1 (5 bases). The germline V gene encodes CDR1 SQVTM and CDR2 ANQGSEA. CDR3 size: 14 residues. V lost 1 base and J lost 1, with 9 bases in between. The CDR3: CSVEGQGGTDTQYF. The DNA of the CDR3 is TGCAGCGTTGAAGGGCAAGGGGGCACAGATACGCAGTATTTT.

The sample holds a few counts of this clonotype. This chain joins TRBV11-3 and TRBJ2-1, with 10 bases fitting TRBD1. Germline V gene lookup returns CDR1 SGHNT and CDR2 YENEEA. This CDR3 is 13 amino acids long. V lost 5 bases, J lost 7 bases, and 2 bases stayed unmatched. For the CDR3, the DNA is TGTGCCAGCAGCACGGGACAGGGGAATGAGCAGTTCTTC. Its translation: CASSTGQGNEQFF.

This clonotype was counted only a few times. The chain recombines TRBV24-1 with TRBJ2-3; 7 bases line up with TRBD1. Trimming cost V 3 bases and J 2 bases; bases outside gene matches: 13. This CDR3 has 18 residues. The germline CDR1 and CDR2 sequences are KGHDR and SFDVKD. This CDR3 reads CATSDPRGWGRDTDTQYF. DNA of the CDR3: TGTGCCACCAGTGATCCCAGGGGGTGGGGGAGAGACACAGATACGCAGTATTTT.

This clonotype turned up a few times. Written as DNA, the CDR3 is TGTGCCAGCAGCCCGGGACAGCCAGATACGCAGTATTTT. Amino acid sequence: CASSPGQPDTQYF. The genes are TRBV7-9 and TRBJ2-3; 7 bases are a match to TRBD1. Germline lookup yields CDR1 SEHNR and CDR2 FQNEAQ (reference sequence). After removal of 5 bases from V and 4 bases from J, the junction contained 3 bases not matched to a gene. This CDR3 is built from 13 residues.

This clonotype was seen repeatedly, ten times or more. This sequence joins TRBV2 and TRBJ2-7; D could derive from TRBD1 or TRBD2 (5 bases each). Per the germline V gene, CDR1 is SNHLY and CDR2 is FYNNEI. This CDR3 has 11 residues. Trimming left V 8 bases short and J 5 bases short, with 10 bases between. CDR3: CASGDLNEQYF. DNA of the CDR3: TGTGCCAGCGGGGACCTCAACGAGCAGTACTTC.

At least ten counts were recorded for this clonotype. The J gene is TRBJ2-5, the V gene TRBV12-3 or TRBV12-4, with 7 bases fitting TRBD2. The ends lost 4 bases at V and 5 bases at J; junction bases unmatched: 4. This CDR3 region has 13 residues. The CDR3 here is CASSWGGSETQYF. The CDR3 bases are TGTGCCAGCAGTTGGGGCGGGAGCGAGACCCAGTACTTC.

The gene calls are TRBV27 and TRBJ2-1; no reliable D call. Trimming removed 5 bases from V and 9 bases from J, with 14 bases in between. The CDR3 runs to 13 residues. CDR1 MNHEY and CDR2 SMNVEV come from the germline V gene (reference sequence). This chain's CDR3 is CASSLRAASEQFF. The DNA for the CDR3 is TGTGCCAGCAGTCTCCGGGCCGCGAGTGAGCAGTTCTTC.

This clonotype occurred many times. The J gene is TRBJ2-7, the V gene TRBV21-1; the table's D call, TRBD1, has no DNA check behind it. TRBV21-1 is a pseudogene locus. The CDR3 runs to 13 residues. CDR3 nucleotides: TGTGCCAGCAGCACCAGGGAAACCTACGAGCAGTACGTC. This translates into CASSTRETYEQYV.

The rearrangement links TRBV5-6 to TRBJ1-2; D might be TRBD1 (5 bases). This CDR3 comprises 15 residues. Trimming took 3 bases from V and 4 from J, leaving 16 bases between them. Germline V lookup: CDR1 SGHDT, CDR2 YYEEEE. The CDR3 sequence: CASSSIVGDRYGYTF. DNA for the CDR3: TGTGCCAGCAGCTCCATTGTAGGGGACCGCTATGGCTACACCTTC.

The chain carries TRBV12-3 or TRBV12-4 and TRBJ1-2; D is unclear. The CDR3 has 14 residues. The V and J ends lost 6 bases and 2 bases respectively, with 13 bases between them. DNA for the CDR3: TGTGCCAGCAGCAGAGTCCCTCCAAACTATGGCTACACCTTC. Protein: CASSRVPPNYGYTF.

This clonotype was observed many times. The V and J genes are TRBV4-2 and TRBJ2-3; 12 bases are a match to TRBD2. This CDR3 has 19 residues. V shed 1 base, J shed 4 bases, and the junction held 12 bases outside the gene matches. The germline gives CDR1 LGHNA, CDR2 YNFKEQ. The CDR3 nucleotides are TGTGCCAGCAGCCAAGGGCGACGACTAGCGGGAGTCCGCTCAGATACGCAGTATTTT. It specifies CASSQGRRLAGVRSDTQYF.

The rearrangement joins TRBV5-1 to TRBJ2-3; D remains unclear. Germline V lookup: CDR1 SGHRS, CDR2 YFSETQ. The CDR3 is 14 amino acids. The V and J ends lost 4 bases and 3 bases respectively, with 12 bases between them. This CDR3 reads CASSPRQVTDTQYF. The CDR3 DNA reads as TGCGCCAGCAGCCCTCGGCAGGTGACAGATACGCAGTATTTT. Full variable domain (remainder filled in from reference TRBV5-1 and TRBJ2-3): KAGVTQTPRYLIKTRGQQVTLSCSPISGHRSVSWYQQTPGQGLQFLFEYFSETQRNKGNFPGRFSGRQFSNSRSEMNVSTLELGDSALYLCASSPRQVTDTQYFGPGTRLTVL.

The genes are TRBV12-3 or TRBV12-4 and TRBJ1-1; D gene ambiguous. The CDR3 extends over 12 amino acids. Between the trimmed V and J ends, which lost 0 bases and 11 bases, there was a span of 10 bases. The CDR3, as DNA: TGTGCCAGCAGTTTAGCGATGGAGTTGGCTTTCTTT. Translation: CASSLAMELAFF.

This clonotype showed up just a few times. V and J are TRBV3-1 and TRBJ1-4; TRBD1 matches at 7 bases. With 6 bases clipped from V and 5 bases from J, the junction kept 6 bases outside the gene matches. Germline CDR1 reads LGHDT; CDR2 reads YNNKEL (reference sequence). The CDR3 contains 14 residues. Here the CDR3 reads CASSQQGGNEKLFF. Here the CDR3 DNA reads TGTGCCAGCAGTCAGCAGGGGGGGAATGAAAAACTGTTTTTT.

This clonotype has at least ten counts. The rearrangement links TRBV20-1 to TRBJ2-2; tentative D call: TRBD1 (5 bases). CDR3 length: 15 amino acids. CDR1 and CDR2 (germline): DFQATT, SNEGSKA (reference sequence). Trimming cost V 0 bases and J 6 bases, with 14 bases left between them. DNA for the CDR3: TGCAGTGCTAGAGATCCCACAGGATGGGCCGGGGAGCTGTTTTTT. It codes for CSARDPTGWAGELFF.

The gene calls are TRBV19 and TRBJ1-1; unclear D gene. The CDR3 totals 16 residues. The V end was cut by 5 bases, the J end by 1 base, with 17 bases between. Germline V gene sequence: CDR1 LNHDA, CDR2 SQIVND (reference sequence). CDR3 residues: CASSPQSTDTNTEAFF. CDR3 in DNA: TGTGCCAGTAGTCCTCAGTCGACCGATACGAACACTGAAGCTTTCTTT.